Here is one T cell receptor beta chain with its context. Its antigen is undetermined. Every donor was a healthy person donating bone marrow. Amplification used 60 Vbeta primers and 13 Jbeta primers. TCRdb keeps only in-frame clones here, not all; method: immunoSEQ multiplex PCR. Of about 140,000 clones in the sample, about 77% are singletons; the top ten hold under 2%. The sample comes from a study of cytomegalovirus exposure and HLA in healthy donors. Notes on the study in general: In a later analysis, productive TCRs from donors in an Asian-associated ancestry cluster reportedly carried fewer N-insertions than the cohort mean.

V lost 8 bases, J lost 4 bases, and 5 bases stayed unmatched. The CDR3 spans 12 residues. The germline V gene encodes CDR1 GTSNPN and CDR2 SVGIG (reference sequence). This sequence originates from a female donor in good health and CMV-seronegative. The rearrangement links TRBV30 to TRBJ2-7; TRBD1 matches 10 bases. Sequenced sample: PBMCs. The CDR3 DNA reads TGTGCCGGGGGACAGGGGTGGTACGAGCAGTACTTC. This sequence encodes CAGGQGWYEQYF.